The 24 T cell receptor beta chains below all came from one sample that was sequenced in a study of CD8 T cells in Susac syndrome. cDNA came from approximately 0.5 to 1 ug RNA primed by random hexamers. TCRdb independently ran MiXCR on the immunoSEQ multiplex PCR reads; one entry per CDR3 protein. Here the sample spans around 300,000 distinct CDR3 sequences, under 95% being singletons. Sequencing was carried out using CD4+ T cells from PBMCs. The receptors were sampled from a human donor with multiple sclerosis.

This chain links TRBV5-4 with TRBJ2-7, with D maybe TRBD1 (6 bases). Trimming took 0 bases from V and 5 from J, leaving 9 bases between them. The CDR3 loop spans 13 amino acids. Germline values: CDR1 SGHNT, CDR2 YYREEE (reference sequence). CDR3 residues: CASSLEQGHEQYF. CDR3 coding DNA: TGTGCCAGCAGCTTGGAACAGGGACACGAGCAGTACTTC.

V is TRBV9 and J is TRBJ2-3; D is unresolved. Germline V gene data show CDR1 as SGDLS and CDR2 as YYNGEE. This CDR3 is 11 amino acids long. Trimming removed 6 bases at V and 4 bases at J, with 6 bases between. The CDR3 DNA sequence: TGTGCCAGCACCATGCCAGATACGCAGTATTTT. This codes for CASTMPDTQYF.

The J gene is TRBJ1-1, the V gene TRBV12-3 or TRBV12-4, with D perhaps TRBD1 (5 bases). The CDR3 has 16 amino acids. Trimming shortened V by 3 bases and J by 1 base, and 15 bases separated the two germline ends. The DNA for the CDR3 is TGTGCCAGCAGTTTCGGGATCGGGACCGGGAACACTGAAGCTTTCTTT. Its protein product is CASSFGIGTGNTEAFF.

This clonotype showed up just a few times. The chain employs TRBV30 and TRBJ1-5; perhaps TRBD1 as D (5 bases). CDR1 and CDR2 from the germline V gene are GTSNPN and SVGIG (reference sequence). Trimming took 3 bases from V and 1 from J, leaving 10 bases between them. This CDR3 region has 14 residues. The CDR3 nucleotides read TGTGCCTGGAGGGACAAGCGCAGCAATCAGCCCCAGCATTTT. It yields the protein CAWRDKRSNQPQHF.

This clonotype has a single count. The CDR3 DNA reads as TGCAGTGCCAGGACTAGCGGGGGGACCCAGTACTTC. Residues: CSARTSGGTQYF. The chain combines TRBV20-1 with TRBJ2-5, with TRBD2 matching over 13 bases. The germline V gene encodes CDR1 DFQATT and CDR2 SNEGSKA (reference sequence). J was trimmed by 7 bases and V by 6 bases; bases with no gene match: 2. The CDR3 length is 12 residues.

The rearrangement uses TRBV11-3 and TRBJ2-7, with 13 nucleotides matching TRBD2. The V gene's germline CDR1 is SGHNT and CDR2 YENEEA. V dropped 3 bases and J dropped 8; count of bases not matched to a gene: 4. CDR3 length: 14 amino acids. CDR3 sequence: CASSFRTSGGQQYF. The CDR3 DNA reads TGTGCCAGCAGCTTCAGGACTAGCGGGGGTCAGCAGTACTTC.

The rearrangement joins TRBV25-1 to TRBJ2-5, with 7 nucleotides matching TRBD2. The germline V gene has CDR1 MGHDK and CDR2 SYGVNS. This CDR3 has 15 amino acids. V gave up 5 bases and J gave up 3 bases; unmatched junction bases: 9. CDR3 DNA sequence: TGTGCCAGCAGTAAGCGCGGACTAGTGGAAGAGACCCAGTACTTC. The encoded protein is CASSKRGLVEETQYF.

The CDR3 bases are TGTGCCAGCTCACCAGTTAAGGTTCTGGTCAATCAGCCCCAGCATTTT. Amino acid sequence: CASSPVKVLVNQPQHF. The chain employs TRBV18 and TRBJ1-5; D ambiguous. CDR3 length: 16 amino acids. V was clipped by 2 bases and J by 3 bases, with 14 bases between them. The V gene's germline CDR1 is KGHSH and CDR2 LQKENI.

This chain links TRBV6-5 with TRBJ1-2; possibly TRBD1 for D (5 bases). CDR3 size: 16 residues. Germline-derived CDR1 and CDR2 are MNHEY and SVGAGI. V lost 3 bases to trimming and J lost 8 bases, with 22 bases between them. The CDR3 sequence is CASSYARAGTVGGYTF. CDR3 nucleotide sequence: TGTGCCAGCAGTTATGCCCGTGCCGGGACTGTGGGGGGCTACACCTTC.

The chain links TRBV20-1 to TRBJ1-4, with D unclear. Trimming removed 3 bases at V and 4 bases at J, with 9 bases between. The CDR3 length is 13 residues. Germline CDR1 is DFQATT and CDR2 is SNEGSKA (reference sequence). CDR3 residues: CSASLQVNEKLFF. CDR3 sequence (DNA): TGCAGTGCTAGCCTCCAGGTTAATGAAAAACTGTTTTTT.

J is TRBJ2-1 and V is TRBV7-2; D ambiguous. V shed 5 bases and J shed 2 bases, with 10 bases lying between them. CDR1 and CDR2 (germline): SGHTA, FQGNSA. This CDR3 spans 14 amino acids. CDR3 DNA sequence: TGTGCCAGCAGCCCCGGGCCAGCCTACAATGAGCAGTTCTTC. This translates into CASSPGPAYNEQFF. Full variable domain (missing parts from reference TRBV7-2 and TRBJ2-1): GAGVSQSPSNKVTEKGKDVELRCDPISGHTALYWYRQSLGQGLEFLIYFQGNSAPDKSGLPSDRFSAERTGGSVSTLTIQRTQQEDSAVYLCASSPGPAYNEQFFGPGTRLTVL.

The V gene is TRBV12-3 or TRBV12-4, the J gene TRBJ2-5; D might be TRBD2 (6 bases). The V and J ends lost 6 bases and 7 bases respectively, with 12 bases between them. This CDR3 comprises 12 residues. Here the CDR3 DNA reads TGTGCCAGCAGAGGGGACGGGGGGACCCAGTACTTC. Amino acid sequence: CASRGDGGTQYF.

V and J are TRBV7-2 and TRBJ2-3, with a weak D call TRBD2 (5 bases). Between the trimmed V and J ends, which lost 3 bases and 2 bases, there was a span of 12 bases. The length of the CDR3 is 15 residues. CDR1 and CDR2 from the germline V gene are SGHTA and FQGNSA. The CDR3 bases are TGTGCCAGCAGCTTTACGGGATTCTACACAGATACGCAGTATTTT. Its protein product is CASSFTGFYTDTQYF.

This chain joins TRBV20-1 and TRBJ2-2, with 7 positions matching TRBD1. The CDR3 contains 13 residues. V lost 6 bases, J lost 6 bases, and 7 bases stayed unmatched. In germline, CDR1 is DFQATT, CDR2 SNEGSKA (reference sequence). The CDR3 DNA reads as TGCAGTGCCACTCGACAGGGTTCCGGGGAGCTGTTTTTT. Encoded protein: CSATRQGSGELFF.

This chain uses TRBV6-2 or TRBV6-3 with TRBJ2-1; 12 bases line up with TRBD2. The V gene end was trimmed by 5 bases and the J gene end by 5 bases; junction bases not matched to a gene: 4. CDR3 size: 15 residues. Germline values: CDR1 MNHEY, CDR2 SVGEGT. CDR3 loop: CASSTLAGGDNEQFF. The CDR3 DNA sequence: TGTGCCAGCAGTACTCTAGCGGGGGGGGACAATGAGCAGTTCTTC.

This sequence joins TRBV24-1 and TRBJ2-1, with D possibly TRBD2 on 7 matching bases. The V and J ends lost 6 bases and 9 bases respectively, with 17 bases between them. Germline values: CDR1 KGHDR, CDR2 SFDVKD. The CDR3 is made up of 14 amino acids. This CDR3 reads CATSIGRGGSEQFF. The CDR3 nucleotides read TGTGCCACCAGTATCGGCAGGGGAGGGAGTGAGCAGTTCTTC.

The chain has TRBV18 and TRBJ1-1; 7 bases agree with TRBD1. Germline CDR1 KGHSH, CDR2 LQKENI. This CDR3 contains 15 residues. V lost 1 base to trimming and J lost 1 base; unmatched junction nucleotides: 3. CDR3 nucleotides: TGTGCCAGCTCACCACTCCAGGGGGAGAACACTGAAGCTTTCTTT. Its translation is CASSPLQGENTEAFF.

The rearrangement links TRBV7-9 to TRBJ2-1, with 7 bases aligning to TRBD1. With V trimmed by 5 bases and J by 0 bases, 10 bases remained unmatched. The CDR3 covers 17 residues. Germline-derived CDR1 and CDR2 are SEHNR and FQNEAQ (reference sequence). The chain's CDR3 is CASSISRQGSSYNEQFF. CDR3 bases: TGTGCCAGCAGCATAAGTCGACAGGGCAGCTCCTACAATGAGCAGTTCTTC.

CDR3 nucleotide sequence: TGTGCCAGCAGCTTAGTCCGTACGGGACTAAAGAACACCGGGGAGCTGTTTTTT. Translating gives CASSLVRTGLKNTGELFF. The V and J genes are TRBV7-8 and TRBJ2-2, with 7 nucleotides matching TRBD2. Germline assignment: CDR1 SGHVS and CDR2 FQNEAQ. J gave up 1 base and V 1 base, and 9 bases lay outside the gene matches. This CDR3 comprises 18 residues.

The V and J genes are TRBV30 and TRBJ1-1, with D perhaps TRBD1 (6 bases). The CDR3 is 13 residues long. Germline CDR1 GTSNPN, CDR2 SVGIG (reference sequence). V shed 8 bases and J shed 1 base, with 14 bases lying between them. The CDR3 DNA is TGTGCCAACAAGCTCAGGGGGAACACTGAAGCTTTCTTT. It is translated as CANKLRGNTEAFF.

This rearrangement joins TRBV14 to TRBJ1-4, with D possibly being TRBD1 (5 bases). Germline CDR1 reads SGHDN; CDR2 reads FVKESK. The CDR3 totals 16 residues. Deletions cut 3 bases from V and 6 bases from J, with 17 bases between. CDR3 loop: CASSHGRVVRHEKLFF. CDR3 sequence (DNA): TGTGCCAGCAGCCATGGCAGGGTCGTGAGGCATGAAAAACTGTTTTTT. The entire variable domain, with the rest obtained from reference TRBV14 and TRBJ1-4, is as follows: EAGVTQFPSHSVIEKGQTVTLRCDPISGHDNLYWYRRVMGKEIKFLLHFVKESKQDESGMPNNRFLAERTGGTYSTLKVQPAELEDSGVYFCASSHGRVVRHEKLFFGSGTQLSVL.

This clonotype was recorded only once. The V and J genes are TRBV4-1 and TRBJ2-5, with a possible D match to TRBD2 (7 bases). The V end lost 1 base, the J end lost 5 bases, and 20 bases lay between the germline ends. Germline lookup yields CDR1 MGHRA and CDR2 YSYEKL. The CDR3 is 17 residues long. The CDR3 DNA sequence: TGCGCCAGCAGCCAAGTGGGGCTGCACAGGGAGGGCGAGACCCAGTACTTC. Its protein is CASSQVGLHREGETQYF.

This rearrangement joins TRBV12-3 or TRBV12-4 to TRBJ1-5, with D uncertain. The V end lost 9 bases, the J end lost 6 bases, and 21 bases lay between the germline ends. This CDR3 is 15 amino acids long. This CDR3 is CARYVRRDLGQPQHF. The CDR3 bases are TGTGCCAGATACGTACGACGGGATTTAGGTCAGCCCCAGCATTTT.

V is TRBV20-1 and J is TRBJ2-3, with 9 nucleotides matching TRBD2. Per the germline V gene, CDR1 is DFQATT and CDR2 is SNEGSKA (reference sequence). The CDR3 consists of 16 residues. J was trimmed by 7 bases and V by 3 bases; bases with no gene match: 14. CDR3 loop: CSASRRGAGGSHTQYF. In nucleotides, the CDR3 is TGCAGTGCTAGCAGGCGGGGCGCGGGGGGGTCACATACGCAGTATTTT.